Sequencing of this T cell receptor (beta chain) was carried out in a study of T cell responses to AZD1222 COVID-19 vaccine. Study overall: Doses given second, at about 4 or about 12 weeks, were pooled.

Trimming pared 1 base from V and 7 bases from J, leaving 7 bases between. Looked up from germline, CDR1 is SGHAT and CDR2 is FQNNGV. CDR3 length: 13 residues. Only in-frame clones appear in the TCRdb table, and some are missing; sequencing was by immunoSEQ multiplex PCR. Among tens of thousands of clones listed, over 75% were seen once. Sample: peripheral blood, taken on day 0 of AZD1222 vaccination. The sequence was collected from an adult in good health. The V and J genes are TRBV11-2 and TRBJ2-2; D perhaps matches TRBD2 (5 bases). The CDR3 nucleotides are TGTGCCAGCAGCTTAGGGGAGATCGGGGAGCTGTTTTTT. It encodes CASSLGEIGELFF.